This entry is about one TCR beta chain. This sample is part of a study of control samples from healthy donors and cancer patients. Some clones are missing from TCRdb's copy, which holds only in-frame ones; the method was immunoSEQ multiplex PCR. The table lists hundreds of thousands of clones, roughly 90% of them singletons, with just under 6.5% in the top ten. Germline lookup yields CDR1 GTSNPN and CDR2 SVGIG (reference sequence). This CDR3 has 14 amino acids. Unmatched junction bases numbered 5, after V lost 2 bases and J lost 2 bases. The rearrangement uses TRBV30 and TRBJ1-2, with 7 bases that match TRBD1. Sequencing input: PBMCs. The TCR was taken from a man in his forties or fifties with head and neck cancer. The CDR3 DNA reads TGTGCCTGGAGTTACGGGACAGTCAACTATGGCTACACCTTC. It is translated as CAWSYGTVNYGYTF.